Sequencing of this T cell receptor beta chain was carried out in a study of blood T cell repertoires in COVID-19. Study in general: The United States, Italy and Spain provided the acute and convalescent COVID-19 samples. Sample material is recorded as cDNA or gDNA derived from T cells, B-cell-depleted T cells, or PBMCs.

This CDR3 is built from 13 residues. V was cut by 4 bases and J by 6 bases, with 11 bases left in between. Germline CDR1 is SGHRS and CDR2 is YFSETQ. Notes on this clone: Within the sample, other DNA sequences also encode this same CDR3.

In the authors' workflow: It was from reference gene primer amplification that nucleated cell counts were estimated. The table came from immunoSEQ multiplex PCR; TCRdb's copy has only in-frame clones and leaves some out. D and trimming come from the DNA, and the V and J calls and clone size come from that table. The sample consists of about 200,000 clones, more than 75% of them appearing once. The sequenced sample was peripheral blood. The V gene is TRBV5-1, the J gene TRBJ2-1; TRBD2 is a possible D gene (5 bases). The receptor's source is a middle-aged woman with acute or convalescent COVID-19. As DNA, the CDR3 is TGCGCCAGCAGCCTTAATCGGGGCAATGAGCAGTTCTTC. This encodes CASSLNRGNEQFF.